The following is a T cell receptor beta chain sequence with its context. The CDR3 is 15 residues long. V shed 4 bases and J 1 base; nucleotides not matched to a gene: 4. Per germline, CDR1 LGHDT and CDR2 YNNKEL (reference sequence). The sample originates from a study of blood T cell repertoires in COVID-19. Method: immunoSEQ multiplex PCR; TCRdb's copy keeps in-frame clones and lacks some. The table has about 100,000 clones, roughly 79% seen once; the top ten hold 4.5% to 5.5%. Material: peripheral blood. The clonotype comes from a man aged 80 or over with COVID-19, enrolled during active disease. The V and J genes are TRBV3-1 (or the pseudogene TRBV3-2) and TRBJ2-1; 7 bases line up with TRBD2. CDR3 loop: CASSLGLESYNEQFF. In DNA form, the CDR3 reads TGTGCCAGCAGCCTCGGACTAGAATCCTACAATGAGCAGTTCTTC.